Listed below are T cell receptor beta chains from one sample, sequenced in a study of monozygotic twins with inflammatory bowel disease. One entry per CDR3 protein, without DNA, is what TCRdb gives after re-calling the 5' RACE reads. Across some 150,000 distinct CDR3 sequences, the top ten clones capture roughly 2.3% of the sample. The sample comprised blood. These TCRs come from a human donor with ulcerative colitis or Crohn's disease, or a healthy co-twin of an affected twin (not recorded which). The CDR3 runs from the conserved cysteine through the conserved F or W.

j_call v_call cdr3_aa
TRBJ2-5 TRBV7-2 CASSLGGRTQYF
TRBJ1-4 TRBV5-1 CASSLERTGGDEKLFF
TRBJ2-3 TRBV29-1 CSVGTGTDTQYF
TRBJ2-3 TRBV20-1 CSANPGRGDTDTQYF
TRBJ1-1 TRBV30 CAWSQGKGTEAFF
TRBJ1-1 TRBV19 CASSERNTEAFF
TRBJ1-1 TRBV9 CASSVEAGMNTEAFF
TRBJ2-3 TRBV27 CASSPIRRVRTDTQYF
TRBJ1-1 TRBV7-9 CASSPLNRDTEAFF
TRBJ2-5 TRBV28 CASREQGQETQYF
TRBJ1-5 TRBV20-1 CSARKAWWDRGSEREGSQHF
TRBJ2-2 TRBV7-9 CASSFTGTGAGELFF
TRBJ1-2 TRBV7-8 CASSLPGAYGYTF
TRBJ2-7 TRBV3-1 CASSQGQRGSEQYF
TRBJ2-7 TRBV6-2/TRBV6-3 CASSYSRGGHNEQYF
TRBJ2-7 TRBV7-9 CASSYRDTGVDYEQYF
TRBJ2-1 TRBV4-3 CASSQGLRGPLYNEQFF
TRBJ1-4 TRBV27 CASSLSGTTNEKLFF
TRBJ2-2 TRBV7-2 CASSAVWGLNTGELFF
TRBJ2-1 TRBV19 CASSETGTYNEQFF
TRBJ2-1 TRBV12-5 CASGSGNYEQFF
TRBJ2-3 TRBV7-2 CASRSNSGRAWDTQYF
TRBJ2-7 TRBV27 CASSLGRSGPAYEQYF
TRBJ1-5 TRBV19 CATHQETAYSNQPQHF
TRBJ1-1 TRBV25-1 CASSEWGPGANTEAFF
TRBJ1-1 TRBV5-1 CASRQVNTEAFF
TRBJ1-1 TRBV14 CASSQDLMDSSANTEAFF
TRBJ2-1 TRBV20-1 CSVRLGAGDEQFF
TRBJ1-1 TRBV20-1 CSVSGDPGGEAFF
TRBJ2-7 TRBV6-1 CASEQDLYEQYF
TRBJ2-1 TRBV7-9 CASSLVASGDNEQFF
TRBJ2-5 TRBV7-2 CASSRQAPEETQYF